What follows is one T cell receptor beta chain and its context. The data stem from a study of vaccination and CD4 T cells after COVID-19. Time point described: late sampling 161 to 241 days after vaccination in a few convalescent patients. TCRdb redid the calling of the PCR reads with MiXCR, one entry per CDR3 protein. The sample yields more than 25,000 distinct CDR3 sequences, 49% seen once. This CDR3 has 12 residues. The germline CDR1 and CDR2 sequences are DFQATT and SNEGSKA (reference sequence). V shed 6 bases, J shed 4 bases, and the junction held 2 bases outside the gene matches. V is TRBV20-1 and J is TRBJ1-2, with TRBD1 identical over 10 bases. Here the sequenced sample was CD4+ T cells from blood, taken about 7 months after SARS-CoV-2 vaccination. The TCR sequence derives from a human donor who had recovered from COVID-19. CDR3 in DNA: TGCAGTGCCAGGACAGGGGGCTATGGCTACACCTTC. It codes for CSARTGGYGYTF.